This T cell receptor beta chain emerged from a study of cytomegalovirus exposure and HLA in healthy donors. Notes on this clone: The target antigen is unknown.

The germline gives CDR1 SGHTA, CDR2 FQGTGA. V lost 5 bases to trimming and J lost 1 base; unmatched junction nucleotides: 1. There are 13 residues in the CDR3. Points from the study as a whole: An analysis that came later showed most CMV-associated TCR beta chains appearing HLA-restricted. Other equally common chains were less clonally expanded than HLA-associated TCR beta chains, a later analysis showed. There were some V segments, including TRBV6-2 and TRBV6-3, excluded as indistinguishable. The HLA-A and HLA-B alleles of most subjects were reportedly predicted accurately from TCR beta sequences.

Amplification used 60 Vbeta primers and 13 Jbeta primers. Measured with immunoSEQ multiplex PCR; TCRdb has only the in-frame clones, and not every one. Found here are around 75,000 clones, roughly 76% of them singletons; the top ten hold more than 3%. The source is a man aged 18 to 30 in good health and CMV-seronegative. The chain uses TRBV7-3 and TRBJ1-1; 7 bases align to TRBD1. What was sequenced was PBMCs. CDR3 DNA: TGTGCCAGCAGCCGGGACAGGAACACTGAAGCTTTCTTT. This sequence encodes CASSRDRNTEAFF.